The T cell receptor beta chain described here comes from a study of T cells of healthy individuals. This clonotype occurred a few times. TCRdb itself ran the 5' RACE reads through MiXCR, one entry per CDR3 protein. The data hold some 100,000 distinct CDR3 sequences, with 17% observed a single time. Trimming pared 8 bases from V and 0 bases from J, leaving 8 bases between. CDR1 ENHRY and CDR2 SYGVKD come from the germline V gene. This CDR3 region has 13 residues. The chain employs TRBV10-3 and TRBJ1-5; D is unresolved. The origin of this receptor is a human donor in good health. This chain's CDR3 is CAIAPYSNQPQHF. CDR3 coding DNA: TGTGCCATCGCACCTTATAGCAATCAGCCCCAGCATTTT.